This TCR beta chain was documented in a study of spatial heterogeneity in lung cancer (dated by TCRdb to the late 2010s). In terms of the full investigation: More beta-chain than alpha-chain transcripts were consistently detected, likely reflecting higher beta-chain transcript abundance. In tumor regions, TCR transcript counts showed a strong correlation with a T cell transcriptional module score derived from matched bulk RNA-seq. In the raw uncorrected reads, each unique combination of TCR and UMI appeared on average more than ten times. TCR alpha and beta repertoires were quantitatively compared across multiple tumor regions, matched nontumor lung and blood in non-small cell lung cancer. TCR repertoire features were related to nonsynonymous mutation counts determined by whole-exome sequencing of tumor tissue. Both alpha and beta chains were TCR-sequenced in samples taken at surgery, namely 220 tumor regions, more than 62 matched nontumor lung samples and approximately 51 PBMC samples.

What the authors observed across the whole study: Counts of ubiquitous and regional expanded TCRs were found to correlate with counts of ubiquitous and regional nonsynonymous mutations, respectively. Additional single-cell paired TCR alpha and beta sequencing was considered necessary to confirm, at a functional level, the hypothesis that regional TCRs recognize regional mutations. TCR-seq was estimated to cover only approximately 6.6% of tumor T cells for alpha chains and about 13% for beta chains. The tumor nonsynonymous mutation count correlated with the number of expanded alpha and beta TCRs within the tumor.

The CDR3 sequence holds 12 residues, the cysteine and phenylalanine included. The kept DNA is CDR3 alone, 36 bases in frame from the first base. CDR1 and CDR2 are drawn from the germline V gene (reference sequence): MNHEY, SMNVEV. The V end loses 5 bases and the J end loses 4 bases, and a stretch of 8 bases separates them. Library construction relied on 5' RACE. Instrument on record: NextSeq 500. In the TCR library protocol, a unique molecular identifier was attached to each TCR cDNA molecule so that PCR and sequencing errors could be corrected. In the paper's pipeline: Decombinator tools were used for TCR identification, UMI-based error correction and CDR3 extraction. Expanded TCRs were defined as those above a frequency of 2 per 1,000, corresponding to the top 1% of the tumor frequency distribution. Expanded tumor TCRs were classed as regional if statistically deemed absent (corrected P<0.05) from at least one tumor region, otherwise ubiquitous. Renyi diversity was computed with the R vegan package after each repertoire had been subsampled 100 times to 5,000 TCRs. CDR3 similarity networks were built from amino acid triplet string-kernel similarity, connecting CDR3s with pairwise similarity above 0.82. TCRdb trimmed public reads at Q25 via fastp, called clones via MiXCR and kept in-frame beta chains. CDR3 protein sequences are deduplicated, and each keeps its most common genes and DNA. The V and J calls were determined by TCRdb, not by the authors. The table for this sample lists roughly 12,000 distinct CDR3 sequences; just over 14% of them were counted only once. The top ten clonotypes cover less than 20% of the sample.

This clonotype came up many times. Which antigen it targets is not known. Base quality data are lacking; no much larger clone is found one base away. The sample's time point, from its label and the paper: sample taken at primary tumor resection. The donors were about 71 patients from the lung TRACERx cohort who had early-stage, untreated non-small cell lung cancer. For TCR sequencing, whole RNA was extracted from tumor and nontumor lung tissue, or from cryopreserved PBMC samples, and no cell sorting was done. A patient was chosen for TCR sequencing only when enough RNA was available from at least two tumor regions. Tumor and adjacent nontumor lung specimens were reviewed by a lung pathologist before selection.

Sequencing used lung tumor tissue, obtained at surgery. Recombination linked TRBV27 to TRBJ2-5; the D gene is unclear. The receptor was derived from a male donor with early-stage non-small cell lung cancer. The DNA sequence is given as TGTGCCAGCAGTCCCGCGAGAGAGACCCAGTACTTC. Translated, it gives CASSPARETQYF.